Presented here are 14 T cell receptor beta chains from one specimen sequenced in a study of T cell changes during pregnancy in multiple sclerosis. Produced via immunoSEQ multiplex PCR; TCRdb's table is partial and in-frame only. The sample carries about 40,000 clones, more than 90% recorded once. Material: peripheral blood, obtained before pregnancy. Receptors originate from a female donor with multiple sclerosis, enrolled in a pregnancy study.

This clone appeared once. The rearrangement joins TRBV11-2 to TRBJ1-1; 7 nucleotides align to TRBD1. V shed 4 bases and J 11 bases; nucleotides not matched to a gene: 16. The germline V gene encodes CDR1 SGHAT and CDR2 FQNNGV. This CDR3 contains 15 residues. The CDR3 nucleotides are TGTGCCAGCAGCTCCGCCCCCGGGACAGTTTGGGGTGCTTTCTTT. It is translated as CASSSAPGTVWGAFF.

The gene calls are TRBV2 and TRBJ1-5; 7 positions match TRBD1. The CDR3 length is 14 residues. Germline loops: CDR1 SNHLY, CDR2 FYNNEI. V lost 7 bases and J lost 2; bases outside the gene matches: 5. The CDR3 here is CASMRGRGNQPQHF. The CDR3 bases are TGTGCCAGCATGAGGGGGCGGGGCAATCAGCCCCAGCATTTT.

V is TRBV10-3 and J is TRBJ2-5; 8 bases align to TRBD1. CDR1 is ENHRY, CDR2 SYGVKD, per germline. CDR3 size: 14 residues. V lost 6 bases and J lost 3; bases outside the gene matches: 6. In nucleotides, the CDR3 is TGTGCCATCAGCGGACAGGGCAATAAAGAGACCCAGTACTTC. This translates into CAISGQGNKETQYF.

CDR3 residues: CASQGAPYEQYF. The DNA of the CDR3 is TGTGCCAGCCAGGGGGCGCCCTACGAGCAGTACTTC. This chain links TRBV28 with TRBJ2-7; 8 bases are shared with TRBD1. Germline values: CDR1 MDHEN, CDR2 SYDVKM. The CDR3 spans 12 residues. J lost 2 bases, V lost 8 bases, and 2 bases had no gene match. The entire variable domain, with the rest obtained from reference TRBV28 and TRBJ2-7, is as follows: DVKVTQSSRYLVKRTGEKVFLECVQDMDHENMFWYRQDPGLGLRLIYFSYDVKMKEKGDIPEGYSVSREKKERFSLILESASTNQTSMYLCASQGAPYEQYFGPGTRLTVT.

This chain links TRBV2 with TRBJ2-1; 10 bases are a match to TRBD2. Germline V lookup: CDR1 SNHLY, CDR2 FYNNEI. V lost 6 bases and J lost 6; bases outside the gene matches: 11. The CDR3 extends over 16 amino acids. CDR3 sequence reads: CASRTTSSGSPNEQFF. The DNA of the CDR3 is TGTGCCAGCAGAACGACCTCTAGCGGGAGCCCCAATGAGCAGTTCTTC. Full variable domain (missing parts from reference TRBV2 and TRBJ2-1): EPEVTQTPSHQVTQMGQEVILRCVPISNHLYFYWYRQILGQKVEFLVSFYNNEISEKSEIFDDQFSVERPDGSNFTLKIRSTKLEDSAMYFCASRTTSSGSPNEQFFGPGTRLTVL.

The rearrangement uses TRBV5-1 and TRBJ1-1; D is perhaps TRBD1 (6 bases). Trimming cost V 3 bases and J 2 bases, with 8 bases left between them. The CDR3 spans 13 residues. The germline CDR1 and CDR2 sequences are SGHRS and YFSETQ. CDR3: CASSWTANTEAFF. The CDR3 coding sequence is TGCGCCAGCAGCTGGACAGCAAACACTGAAGCTTTCTTT.

The chain carries TRBV4-1 and TRBJ1-5; tentatively, D is TRBD1 (6 bases). Trimming stripped 4 bases from V and 3 bases from J, with 13 bases between. The germline CDR1 and CDR2 sequences are MGHRA and YSYEKL. The CDR3 extends over 15 amino acids. CDR3 loop: CASSPHRDPNQPQHF. As DNA, the CDR3 is TGCGCCAGCAGCCCTCACAGGGACCCCAATCAGCCCCAGCATTTT.

The DNA for the CDR3 is TGTGCCAGCAGCTTCAACGCAATCGGTGGCGAGCAGTACTTC. Translation gives CASSFNAIGGEQYF. This chain links TRBV11-2 with TRBJ2-7, with D hard to call. Between the trimmed V and J ends, which lost 3 bases and 6 bases, there was a span of 15 bases. The CDR3 covers 14 residues. Germline CDR1 SGHAT, CDR2 FQNNGV.

This clone is a singleton in its sample. The V gene is TRBV6-1, the J gene TRBJ2-2; D possibly corresponds to TRBD1 (6 bases). The CDR3 length is 15 residues. Germline CDR1 MNHNS, CDR2 SASEGT. Trimming took 3 bases from V and 1 from J, leaving 9 bases between them. CDR3 region: CASSEARGNTGELFF. CDR3 bases: TGTGCCAGCAGTGAGGCCAGGGGGAACACCGGGGAGCTGTTTTTT.

The V gene is TRBV7-9, the J gene TRBJ1-1, with 8 bases identical to TRBD1. CDR1 and CDR2 (germline): SEHNR, FQNEAQ (reference sequence). V was clipped by 5 bases and J by 4 bases; unmatched bases: 6. This CDR3 comprises 14 residues. This chain's CDR3 is CASSTGTGSTEAFF. DNA for the CDR3: TGTGCCAGCAGCACGGGGACAGGTAGCACTGAAGCTTTCTTT.

The chain has TRBV14 and TRBJ2-7; tentatively, D is TRBD2 (5 bases). Germline loops: CDR1 SGHDN, CDR2 FVKESK. Trimming cost V 2 bases and J 3 bases, with 17 bases left between them. The CDR3 sequence is 16 residues long. CDR3 in DNA: TGTGCCAGCAGCCAATATAAGGGAGTCTACGGCTACGAGCAGTACTTC. This encodes CASSQYKGVYGYEQYF.

The chain has TRBV29-1 and TRBJ2-1, with a weak D call TRBD1 (6 bases). Germline assignment: CDR1 SQVTM and CDR2 ANQGSEA. This CDR3 region has 13 residues. In DNA, the CDR3 is TGCAGTTGTGACAGGAGCTCCTACAATGAGCAGTTCTTC. It encodes CSCDRSSYNEQFF.

The chain is built from TRBV2 and TRBJ2-2; TRBD1 agrees at 7 bases. V shed 4 bases, J shed 1 base, and the junction held 9 bases outside the gene matches. CDR3 length equals 17 residues. Germline V gene data show CDR1 as SNHLY and CDR2 as FYNNEI. The CDR3 DNA reads as TGTGCCAGCAGTGGGGACAGTTTCTCGGGGAACACCGGGGAGCTGTTTTTT. Protein sequence: CASSGDSFSGNTGELFF.

The gene calls are TRBV12-5 and TRBJ1-4, with 7 bases that match TRBD1. There are 15 residues in the CDR3. After removal of 1 base from V and 8 bases from J, the junction contained 7 bases not matched to a gene. CDR1 and CDR2 from the germline V gene are LGHNT and FRNRAP. The CDR3 nucleotides read TGTGCTAGTGGTTTGGGTGGGGACAGAACCGAAAAACTGTTTTTT. Its translation: CASGLGGDRTEKLFF.